Sequencing of this TCR beta chain was carried out in a study of T cells in Graves' hyperthyroidism and ophthalmopathy. Diagnosis relied on clinical symptoms, serum thyroxine and TRAb, thyroid ultrasound and orbital computed tomography. Looked up from germline, CDR1 is DFQATT and CDR2 is SNEGSKA (reference sequence). Trimming at V came to 3 bases and at J to 0 bases, leaving 5 bases not matched to a gene. This CDR3 spans 14 amino acids. There were TCR beta CDR3 regions amplified from RNA transcripts. Researchers ran a first-round RT-PCR on the TCR CDR3 using the HTBI primer set. TCRdb analysed the multiplex PCR reads with MiXCR anew, one entry per CDR3 protein. The sample has 650,000 to 700,000 distinct CDR3 sequences; about 18% are singletons.

The receptor comes from a man over 45 with Graves' hyperthyroidism. The chain carries TRBV20-1 and TRBJ2-7, with 7 bases matching TRBD2. The sequencing input was blood. In DNA, the CDR3 is TGCAGTGCTAGGGGAGCGGGATTCTCCTACGAGCAGTACTTC. Encoded protein: CSARGAGFSYEQYF.